This T cell receptor beta chain was captured in a study of response to subunit inactivated influenza vaccine. Broader study findings: Authors suggested seasonal influenza vaccinations each recruit few new T cells.

The germline gives CDR1 MDHEN, CDR2 SYDVKM. The J segment lost 0 bases and the V segment lost 5 bases, leaving 3 bases of the junction unmatched. The CDR3 consists of 16 residues. This clonotype showed up just a few times. The antigen remains unidentified. TCRdb reanalysed the RT-PCR reads using MiXCR and keeps one entry per CDR3 protein. The table shows about 500,000 distinct CDR3 sequences, with approximately 15% occurring only once. The source of this sequence is a man in his fifties or sixties who received an inactivated influenza vaccine. The sample was CD4+ T cells sorted from PBMCs, taken around 25 months after vaccination. V is TRBV28 and J is TRBJ2-6, with 8 bases aligning to TRBD1. The CDR3 spells CASSDRGRSGANVLTF. CDR3 bases: TGTGCCAGCAGTGACAGGGGACGCTCTGGGGCCAACGTCCTGACTTTC.